This T cell receptor (beta chain) was documented in a study of T cell changes during pregnancy in multiple sclerosis. Only in-frame clones appear in the TCRdb table, and some are missing; sequencing was by immunoSEQ multiplex PCR. The sample lists roughly 48,000 clones; approximately 88% were seen once. The receptor was isolated from a female donor with multiple sclerosis, enrolled in a pregnancy study. The sample was CD4+ T cells from peripheral blood mononuclear cells, taken in the second trimester of pregnancy.

CDR3 loop: CASSPGAGTGELFF. The DNA for the CDR3 is TGCGCCAGCAGCCCCGGTGCGGGGACCGGGGAGCTGTTTTTT. The gene calls are TRBV4-3 and TRBJ2-2; a weak D match, TRBD2 (6 bases). The germline CDR1 and CDR2 sequences are LGHNA and YSLEER. The CDR3 has 14 amino acids. Trimming pared 4 bases from V and 5 bases from J, leaving 11 bases between.